These 22 T cell receptor beta chains originate from one sample sequenced in a study of T cells in Graves' hyperthyroidism and ophthalmopathy. Authors of the study amplified TCR beta CDR3 regions from RNA transcripts. Primed by the HTBI set, a first-round RT-PCR was run on the TCR CDR3. TCRdb called the multiplex PCR reads again in MiXCR, with one record for every CDR3 protein. The top ten hold around 15% of the sample, which has roughly 660,000 distinct CDR3 sequences, approximately 15% seen once. Material: blood. The source of these receptors is a man aged 50-59 years with Graves' hyperthyroidism.

The table lists this clonotype with a few counts. This chain connects TRBV20-1 to TRBJ2-2; maybe TRBD1 (5 bases). V was pared by 8 bases and J by 1 base, with 14 bases between. Germline V gene sequence: CDR1 DFQATT, CDR2 SNEGSKA (reference sequence). This CDR3 has 14 amino acids. The chain's CDR3 is CSSYDRGNTGELFF. In DNA form, the CDR3 reads TGCAGTTCCTACGACAGAGGGAACACCGGGGAGCTGTTTTTT.

This clonotype was detected only a few times. The J gene is TRBJ2-2, the V gene TRBV5-5, with D possibly being TRBD1 (6 bases). The CDR3 is 12 residues long. V was trimmed by 6 bases and J by 6 bases, leaving 9 bases between them. Germline lookup yields CDR1 SGHKS and CDR2 YYEKEE (reference sequence). CDR3 coding DNA: TGTGCCAGCAAGGGGGTCGCCGGGGAGCTGTTTTTT. It specifies CASKGVAGELFF.

Only a few counts were recorded for this clonotype. The J gene is TRBJ2-5, the V gene TRBV13; 8 bases map to TRBD1. CDR1 and CDR2 (germline): PRHDT, FYEKMQ (reference sequence). Unmatched junction bases numbered 3, after V lost 3 bases and J lost 3 bases. This CDR3 has 14 amino acids. The DNA for the CDR3 is TGTGCCAGCAGCTTCAAGGACAGGGAAGAGACCCAGTACTTC. Its translation: CASSFKDREETQYF.

The chain couples TRBV7-2 to TRBJ2-2, with TRBD2 as a possible D gene (5 bases). CDR1 and CDR2 from the germline V gene are SGHTA and FQGNSA. Deletions cut 1 base from V and 5 bases from J, with 11 bases between. The CDR3 spans 15 residues. The CDR3 is CASSLVGSETGELFF. CDR3 nucleotides: TGTGCCAGCAGCTTAGTCGGTAGCGAAACCGGGGAGCTGTTTTTT.

This clonotype has just a few counts. The rearrangement uses TRBV6-1 and TRBJ2-5; 9 bases fit TRBD1. The germline V gene has CDR1 MNHNS and CDR2 SASEGT. With 4 bases clipped from V and 1 base from J, the junction kept 7 bases outside the gene matches. The CDR3 has 16 residues. Here the CDR3 reads CASSAGGTGSQETQYF. The CDR3 nucleotides read TGTGCCAGCAGTGCCGGTGGGACAGGGAGCCAAGAGACCCAGTACTTC.

This clonotype was found a few times. The chain has TRBV7-2 and TRBJ2-7, with 9 bases matching TRBD1. The trim removed 4 bases at V and 5 bases at J, leaving 12 bases unmatched. This CDR3 spans 16 amino acids. Germline V gives CDR1 SGHTA, CDR2 FQGNSA. The CDR3 here is CASSSYTGGGLDEQYF. Written as DNA, the CDR3 is TGTGCCAGCAGCTCGTATACAGGGGGCGGACTGGACGAGCAGTACTTC.

This clonotype was recorded a few times. The chain employs TRBV7-9 and TRBJ1-2; 8 nucleotides agree with TRBD1. The J segment lost 4 bases and the V segment lost 5 bases, leaving 21 bases of the junction unmatched. Germline CDR1 reads SEHNR; CDR2 reads FQNEAQ (reference sequence). CDR3 length: 19 amino acids. CDR3 nucleotide sequence: TGTGCCAGCAGCCCCCTTAGGATCGGACAGGGAACTTACCTCTATGGCTACACCTTC. Protein product: CASSPLRIGQGTYLYGYTF.

The rearrangement joins TRBV6-1 to TRBJ2-7; tentatively, D is TRBD2 (5 bases). This CDR3 has 12 residues. CDR1 MNHNS and CDR2 SASEGT come from the germline V gene. Deletions cut 8 bases from V and 5 bases from J, with 13 bases between. This chain's CDR3 is CASRGIIDEQYF. The CDR3 DNA is TGTGCCAGCCGGGGTATTATCGACGAGCAGTACTTC.

This chain uses TRBV4-3 with TRBJ2-3; 12 bases map to TRBD2. Trimming cost V 5 bases and J 1 base; bases outside gene matches: 7. CDR1 LGHNA and CDR2 YSLEER come from the germline V gene. This CDR3 has 17 residues. For the CDR3, the DNA is TGCGCCAGCAGCGTAGGACTAGCGGGAAGCCGCACAGATACGCAGTATTTT. Its protein product is CASSVGLAGSRTDTQYF.

There are many counts of this clonotype. The V and J genes are TRBV4-1 and TRBJ1-2; D perhaps matches TRBD1 (5 bases). CDR3 length equals 16 residues. The V gene's germline CDR1 is MGHRA and CDR2 YSYEKL. The germline V and J ends were trimmed by 1 base and 4 bases, with 16 bases remaining between them. The CDR3 protein is CASSQGGRTYFYGYTF. The CDR3 nucleotides are TGCGCCAGCAGCCAAGGGGGACGGACGTATTTCTATGGCTACACCTTC.

This clonotype was detected ten times or more. V gene TRBV19 combines with J gene TRBJ2-5; possible D gene TRBD2, 5 bases. Trimming stripped 5 bases from V and 1 base from J, with 8 bases between. The germline CDR1 and CDR2 sequences are LNHDA and SQIVND (reference sequence). The CDR3 loop spans 13 amino acids. CDR3 coding DNA: TGTGCCAGTAGTCGGGGAGCCCAAGAGACCCAGTACTTC. It codes for CASSRGAQETQYF.

In this sample, this clonotype turned up many times. The chain couples TRBV28 to TRBJ1-4; tentatively, D is TRBD1 (5 bases). Trimming left V 6 bases short and J 0 bases short, with 11 bases between. CDR3 size: 15 residues. Germline CDR1 MDHEN, CDR2 SYDVKM. CDR3 sequence reads: CASSPWGSTNEKLFF. As DNA, the CDR3 is TGTGCCAGCAGCCCATGGGGGTCAACTAATGAAAAACTGTTTTTT.

This clonotype was observed many times. V usage is TRBV2 and J usage is TRBJ2-7; 12 positions match TRBD1. V was pared by 6 bases and J by 5 bases, with 8 bases of the junction left unmatched. The CDR3 is 15 amino acids. CDR1 is SNHLY and CDR2 is FYNNEI in the germline V gene. CDR3 loop: CASSPGTGGVDEQYF. CDR3 nucleotides: TGTGCCAGCAGCCCCGGGACAGGGGGCGTTGACGAGCAGTACTTC. Supplemented by reference TRBV2 and TRBJ2-7, the full variable domain reads EPEVTQTPSHQVTQMGQEVILRCVPISNHLYFYWYRQILGQKVEFLVSFYNNEISEKSEIFDDQFSVERPDGSNFTLKIRSTKLEDSAMYFCASSPGTGGVDEQYFGPGTRLTVT.

The sample holds many counts of this clonotype. The chain combines TRBV27 with TRBJ2-7; unclear D gene. Trimming removed 7 bases at V and 0 bases at J, with 10 bases between. The CDR3 spans 13 residues. Looked up from germline, CDR1 is MNHEY and CDR2 is SMNVEV (reference sequence). This CDR3 reads CASTKLDSYEQYF. Written as DNA, the CDR3 is TGTGCCAGCACCAAACTTGACTCCTACGAGCAGTACTTC.

For this clonotype: At one end the junction does not follow the germline gene, possibly because of a read error. The chain recombines TRBV7-2 with TRBJ2-5; D might be TRBD2 (5 bases). The CDR3 totals 14 residues. Germline V lookup: CDR1 SGHTA, CDR2 FQGNSA. The CDR3 DNA is TGTGCCGGCAGCTTAGTCTCGGGGATAGAGACCCAGTACTTC. It codes for CAGSLVSGIETQYF.

This clonotype was observed a handful of times. The V and J genes are TRBV7-3 and TRBJ2-4, with no clear D. The CDR3 runs 17 residues. Trimming shortened V by 4 bases and J by 5 bases, and 21 bases separated the two germline ends. Germline V gene data show CDR1 as SGHTA and CDR2 as FQGTGA. CDR3 amino acids: CASSYVRPRPLENIQYF. CDR3 sequence (DNA): TGTGCCAGCAGCTACGTACGACCGAGGCCGCTGGAAAACATTCAGTACTTC. The full variable domain, in which reference TRBV7-3 and TRBJ2-4 provide the parts outside the CDR3, is GAGVSQTPSNKVTEKGKYVELRCDPISGHTALYWYRQSLGQGPEFLIYFQGTGAADDSGLPNDRFFAVRPEGSVSTLKIQRTERGDSAVYLCASSYVRPRPLENIQYFGAGTRLSVL.

This clonotype occurred a few times. The V and J genes are TRBV7-2 and TRBJ2-1, with 10 bases fitting TRBD2. The CDR3 has 14 amino acids. Germline CDR1 reads SGHTA; CDR2 reads FQGNSA. The V gene end was trimmed by 3 bases and the J gene end by 8 bases; junction bases not matched to a gene: 4. DNA for the CDR3: TGTGCCAGCAGCTTGCTAGCGGGAGACGATGAGCAGTTCTTC. Translating gives CASSLLAGDDEQFF.

V is TRBV25-1 and J is TRBJ1-1, with no clear D. In germline, CDR1 is MGHDK, CDR2 SYGVNS. CDR3 length: 14 amino acids. V was cut by 4 bases and J by 6 bases, with 15 bases left in between. The CDR3 protein is CASSVGPTAAEAFF. The DNA for the CDR3 is TGTGCCAGCAGTGTGGGCCCGACGGCCGCTGAAGCTTTCTTT.

About this clonotype: With a much larger clone just one base away, this may be a read error. J is TRBJ1-1 and V is TRBV29-1; D is uncertain. From germline, CDR1 is SQVTM and CDR2 ANQGSEA. The CDR3 is 14 residues long. The CDR3 sequence is CSGKSPMMNTEASF. The CDR3 DNA is TGCAGCGGAAAATCACCGATGATGAACACTGAAGCTTCCTTT. Complete variable domain (other parts from reference TRBV29-1 and TRBJ1-1): SAVISQKPSRDICQRGTSLTIQCQVDSQVTMMFWYRQQPGQSLTLIATANQGSEATYESGFVIDKFPISRPNLTFSTLTVSNMSPEDSSIYLCSGKSPMMNTEASFGQGTRLTVV.

The J gene is TRBJ2-2, the V gene TRBV24-1; no clear D gene. Germline-derived CDR1 and CDR2 are KGHDR and SFDVKD. This CDR3 is built from 14 residues. V lost 3 bases, J lost 7 bases, and 11 bases lay in between. CDR3: CATSDPVGSGELFF. For the CDR3, the DNA is TGTGCCACCAGTGATCCCGTCGGTAGCGGGGAGCTGTTTTTT.

This clonotype was detected only a few times. The chain combines TRBV20-1 with TRBJ1-6; a possible D gene is TRBD1 (5 bases). The V end lost 4 bases, the J end lost 4 bases, and 11 bases lay between the germline ends. The CDR3 has 14 residues. Germline values: CDR1 DFQATT, CDR2 SNEGSKA (reference sequence). CDR3: CSAIKTGYNSPLHF. In DNA form, the CDR3 reads TGCAGTGCTATCAAAACAGGTTATAATTCACCCCTCCACTTT.

In its sample, this clonotype was seen many times. This chain uses TRBV6-1 with TRBJ2-7, with 7 bases that match TRBD2. The ends lost 7 bases at V and 7 bases at J; junction bases unmatched: 10. The CDR3 totals 13 residues. In germline, CDR1 is MNHNS, CDR2 SASEGT. CDR3 bases: TGTGCCAGCAATGTTGGCGGGAGAGCGGAGCAGTACTTC. Translated: CASNVGGRAEQYF.